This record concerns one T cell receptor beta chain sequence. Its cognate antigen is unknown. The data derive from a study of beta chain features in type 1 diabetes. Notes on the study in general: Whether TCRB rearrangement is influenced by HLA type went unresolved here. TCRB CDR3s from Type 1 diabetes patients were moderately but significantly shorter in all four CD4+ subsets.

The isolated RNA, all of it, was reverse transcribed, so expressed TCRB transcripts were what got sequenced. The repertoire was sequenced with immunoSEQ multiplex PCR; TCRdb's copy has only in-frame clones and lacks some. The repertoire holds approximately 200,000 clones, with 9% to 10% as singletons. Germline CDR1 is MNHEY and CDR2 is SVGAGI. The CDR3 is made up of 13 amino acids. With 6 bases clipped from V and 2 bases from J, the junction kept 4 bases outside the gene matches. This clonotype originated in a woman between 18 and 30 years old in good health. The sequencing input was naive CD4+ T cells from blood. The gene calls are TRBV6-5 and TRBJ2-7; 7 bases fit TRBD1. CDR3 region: CASRTTGTYEQYF. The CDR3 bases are TGTGCCAGCAGGACGACAGGGACCTACGAGCAGTACTTC.